This paragraph covers one TCR beta chain sequence. One end of the junction fails to match germline, which may point to a read error. Germline values: CDR1 SGDLS, CDR2 YYNGEE. This CDR3 is 15 amino acids long. The sample originates from a study of T cells in Graves' hyperthyroidism and ophthalmopathy. Using RNA transcripts as the source, TCR beta CDR3 regions were amplified. With the HTBI primer set, the TCR CDR3 went through a first round of RT-PCR. Each CDR3 protein gets one entry after TCRdb re-called the multiplex PCR reads with MiXCR. The sample has 700,000 to 950,000 distinct CDR3 sequences; 35% are singletons.

Sequencing was carried out using blood. The chain combines TRBV9 with TRBJ2-5, with 8 bases lining up with TRBD1. The sequence was collected from a woman in her thirties or forties with Graves' hyperthyroidism. DNA of the CDR3: TGTACCAGCAGCGGTCAGGGGGCCCTATTAGAGACCCAGTACTTC. Amino acid sequence: CTSSGQGALLETQYF.